This note documents a single T cell receptor beta chain sequence. This sample stems from a study of blood T cell repertoires in COVID-19. TCRdb's copy holds only in-frame clones and misses some; the assay was immunoSEQ multiplex PCR. The table records fewer than 300,000 clones, 86% of them present only once. The germline V gene encodes CDR1 SQVTM and CDR2 ANQGSEA. This CDR3 spans 14 amino acids. The V and J ends lost 4 bases and 1 base, in that order; junction bases with no gene match: 7. The rearrangement uses TRBV29-1 and TRBJ2-7; 7 bases fit TRBD1. This clonotype originated in a man aged 35 to 55 who had recovered from COVID-19. Sequencing was performed on peripheral blood. CDR3 in amino acids: CSVVQQGSSYEQYF. As DNA, the CDR3 is TGCAGCGTTGTACAACAGGGGAGTTCCTACGAGCAGTACTTC.